Following are 29 T cell receptor beta chains from one sample sequenced in a study of graft-versus-host responses after intestinal transplantation. TCRdb's table, derived via immunoSEQ multiplex PCR, lists solely in-frame clones and lacks some. The table includes around 70,000 clones, 70% to 90% detected once. No antigen is known for these receptors. Specimen: unstimulated CD8+ T cells sorted from spleen or lymph node cells, collected before intestinal transplant. Every receptor here comes from a human donor who received an intestinal transplant.

This clone has at least ten counts. The chain has TRBV6-4 and TRBJ2-2; 8 nucleotides match TRBD2. The V gene's germline CDR1 is MRHNA and CDR2 SNTAGT. Losses at the gene ends were 5 bases for V and 4 bases for J; bases not matched to a gene: 0. The CDR3 is 13 amino acids. The DNA for the CDR3 is TGTGCCAGCAGTAGCGGGAGCACCGGGGAGCTGTTTTTT. Translated: CASSSGSTGELFF.

This chain connects TRBV27 to TRBJ2-1, with 11 bases lining up with TRBD2. This CDR3 comprises 15 residues. The ends lost 7 bases at V and 10 bases at J; junction bases unmatched: 12. Germline-derived CDR1 and CDR2 are MNHEY and SMNVEV (reference sequence). The CDR3 DNA reads as TGTGCCAGCACCCCTCTAGCGGGAGGAGTAAGGGAGCAGTTCTTC. It codes for CASTPLAGGVREQFF.

The chain combines TRBV5-1 with TRBJ1-2, with D perhaps TRBD1 (5 bases). The CDR3 consists of 13 residues. V was shortened by 0 bases and J by 4 bases, with 7 bases between the two germline ends. CDR1 is SGHRS, CDR2 YFSETQ, per germline. The CDR3 region is CASSLADSYGYTF. In nucleotides, the CDR3 is TGCGCCAGCAGCTTGGCCGACAGCTATGGCTACACCTTC.

The J gene is TRBJ1-5, the V gene TRBV14; a possible D gene is TRBD1 (5 bases). Germline lookup yields CDR1 SGHDN and CDR2 FVKESK. V shed 3 bases and J shed 9 bases, with 21 bases lying between them. The length of the CDR3 is 16 residues. The CDR3 protein is CASSHRIAQDNGPQHF. Written as DNA, the CDR3 is TGTGCCAGCAGCCATAGAATCGCCCAGGACAATGGGCCCCAGCATTTT.

The chain couples TRBV6-1 to TRBJ2-2; a weak D match, TRBD1 (6 bases). The CDR3 is made up of 15 amino acids. Germline V gene sequence: CDR1 MNHNS, CDR2 SASEGT. Trimming took off 8 bases at V and 0 bases at J, with 13 bases between the two ends. CDR3 bases: TGTGCCAGCCCACAGACAGGTCCGAACACCGGGGAGCTGTTTTTT. Its protein product is CASPQTGPNTGELFF.

The chain combines TRBV4-1 with TRBJ2-3; 11 bases map to TRBD2. Germline CDR1 MGHRA, CDR2 YSYEKL. Unmatched junction bases numbered 2, after V lost 1 base and J lost 2 bases. There are 16 residues in the CDR3. The DNA of the CDR3 is TGCGCCAGCAGCCAAGCTAGCGGGGGGTACACAGATACGCAGTATTTT. Translating it yields CASSQASGGYTDTQYF.

The genes are TRBV5-1 and TRBJ2-7; tentative D call: TRBD2 (6 bases). Germline loops: CDR1 SGHRS, CDR2 YFSETQ. V was trimmed by 0 bases and J by 0 bases, leaving 13 bases between them. This CDR3 contains 16 residues. CDR3 DNA sequence: TGCGCCAGCAGCTTGGTGGGGGGAGACGTCTCCTACGAGCAGTACTTC. Encoded protein: CASSLVGGDVSYEQYF.

This sequence joins TRBV28 and TRBJ2-1; 9 nucleotides line up with TRBD1. The V and J ends lost 8 bases and 4 bases, in that order; junction bases with no gene match: 15. This CDR3 comprises 17 residues. The V gene's germline CDR1 is MDHEN and CDR2 SYDVKM. Here the CDR3 DNA reads TGTGCCAGCCGCGCTATGGGGGCCGGGACAGGGTACAATGAGCAGTTCTTC. The encoded protein is CASRAMGAGTGYNEQFF. Variable domain in full (rest from reference TRBV28 and TRBJ2-1): DVKVTQSSRYLVKRTGEKVFLECVQDMDHENMFWYRQDPGLGLRLIYFSYDVKMKEKGDIPEGYSVSREKKERFSLILESASTNQTSMYLCASRAMGAGTGYNEQFFGPGTRLTVL.

This clone was picked up one time. This may be a read error, as it is one base from a much larger clone. The V gene is TRBV6-1, the J gene TRBJ2-3; 7 nucleotides align to TRBD1. V was clipped by 3 bases and J by 1 base; unmatched bases: 1. CDR3 length: 14 residues. Per germline, CDR1 MNHNS and CDR2 SASEGT. In nucleotides, the CDR3 is TGTGCCAGCAGTGATACAGGGGGCACAGATACGCAGTATTTT. This sequence encodes CASSDTGGTDTQYF.

V and J are TRBV6-6 and TRBJ1-2; the D gene is possibly TRBD1 (6 bases). The CDR3 has 16 amino acids. Germline V gene lookup returns CDR1 MNHNY and CDR2 SVGAGI (reference sequence). V was trimmed by 6 bases and J by 0 bases, leaving 17 bases between them. CDR3 amino acids: CASRRQVDVTNYGYTF. The CDR3 nucleotides read TGTGCCAGCAGAAGACAGGTGGATGTGACTAACTATGGCTACACCTTC.

The chain employs TRBV5-1 and TRBJ1-2; TRBD1 agrees at 7 bases. The junction had 5 bases not matched to a gene; V was cut back by 0 bases and J by 6 bases. Germline assignment: CDR1 SGHRS and CDR2 YFSETQ. The CDR3 sequence is 14 residues long. The CDR3 protein is CASSLVRGLHGYTF. Written as DNA, the CDR3 is TGCGCCAGCAGCTTGGTCAGGGGGTTGCATGGCTACACCTTC.

CDR3 bases: TGTGCCAGCAGTTCTGACGGGACAGACTATGGCTACACCTTC. This codes for CASSSDGTDYGYTF. The gene calls are TRBV5-4 and TRBJ1-2; TRBD1 agrees at 7 bases. The CDR3 has 14 residues. CDR1 and CDR2 from the germline V gene are SGHNT and YYREEE (reference sequence). Trimming took 5 bases from V and 3 from J; bases not matched to a gene: 7.

This clone was found once. The genes are TRBV4-2 and TRBJ2-7; TRBD2 matches 9 bases. The J segment lost 3 bases and the V segment lost 3 bases, leaving 3 bases of the junction unmatched. CDR1 and CDR2 (germline): LGHNA, YNFKEQ. The CDR3 contains 14 residues. CDR3 in DNA: TGTGCCAGCAGCCAGGCTAGCGGGGTCTACGAGCAGTACTTC. Its translation: CASSQASGVYEQYF.

This chain uses TRBV4-1 with TRBJ2-3; D is uncertain. Germline V gene sequence: CDR1 MGHRA, CDR2 YSYEKL. There are 13 residues in the CDR3. V shed 3 bases and J shed 2 bases, with 6 bases lying between them. The CDR3 nucleotides are TGCGCCAGCAGCCACGTAGACACAGATACGCAGTATTTT. The encoded protein is CASSHVDTDTQYF.

V and J are TRBV27 and TRBJ2-7; 11 bases map to TRBD2. V lost 5 bases to trimming and J lost 3 bases; unmatched junction nucleotides: 6. The CDR3 totals 15 residues. Germline V gene sequence: CDR1 MNHEY, CDR2 SMNVEV (reference sequence). In nucleotides, the CDR3 is TGTGCCAGCAGTCTAACTAGCGGGAGTTTCTACGAGCAGTACTTC. Its translation is CASSLTSGSFYEQYF.

The chain carries TRBV30 and TRBJ1-2; D is perhaps TRBD1 (5 bases). The CDR3 contains 12 residues. V shed 1 base and J shed 8 bases, with 11 bases lying between them. Germline loops: CDR1 GTSNPN, CDR2 SVGIG (reference sequence). The CDR3 region is CAWSGPGGGYTF. The CDR3 DNA sequence: TGTGCCTGGAGTGGTCCCGGGGGAGGCTACACCTTC.

V and J are TRBV19 and TRBJ2-6; 7 bases map to TRBD1. V shed 4 bases and J 4 bases; nucleotides not matched to a gene: 7. This CDR3 has 16 residues. Germline-derived CDR1 and CDR2 are LNHDA and SQIVND (reference sequence). CDR3 residues: CASSTTQGTGANVLTF. CDR3 DNA sequence: TGTGCCAGTAGTACAACACAGGGGACGGGGGCCAACGTCCTGACTTTC. Complete variable domain (other parts from reference TRBV19 and TRBJ2-6): DGGITQSPKYLFRKEGQNVTLSCEQNLNHDAMYWYRQDPGQGLRLIYYSQIVNDFQKGDIAEGYSVSREKKESFPLTVTSAQKNPTAFYLCASSTTQGTGANVLTFGAGSRLTVL.

V and J are TRBV29-1 and TRBJ2-1; 9 bases line up with TRBD2. CDR1 is SQVTM and CDR2 is ANQGSEA in the germline V gene. Unmatched junction bases numbered 5, after V lost 4 bases and J lost 4 bases. This CDR3 comprises 14 residues. The CDR3 loop is CSVVVLAGYNEQFF. In DNA form, the CDR3 reads TGCAGCGTTGTTGTTCTAGCGGGGTACAATGAGCAGTTCTTC.

This chain connects TRBV4-1 to TRBJ2-1, with 11 nucleotides matching TRBD2. CDR3 length: 17 residues. CDR1 is MGHRA, CDR2 YSYEKL, per germline. V lost 5 bases to trimming and J lost 5 bases; unmatched junction nucleotides: 11. In DNA, the CDR3 is TGCGCCAGCAGCGCCGAATCCCCGGGACTAGCGGACAATGAGCAGTTCTTC. It encodes CASSAESPGLADNEQFF.

The J gene is TRBJ2-1, the V gene TRBV5-6; D perhaps matches TRBD1 (6 bases). The CDR3 covers 15 residues. Germline lookup yields CDR1 SGHDT and CDR2 YYEEEE. Trimming removed 0 bases at V and 3 bases at J, with 10 bases between. The CDR3 reads CASSLGGPFYNEQFF. CDR3 coding DNA: TGTGCCAGCAGCTTGGGGGGGCCTTTCTACAATGAGCAGTTCTTC. Full variable domain (outside the CDR3, taken from reference TRBV5-6 and TRBJ2-1): DAGVTQSPTHLIKTRGQQVTLRCSPKSGHDTVSWYQQALGQGPQFIFQYYEEEERQRGNFPDRFSGHQFPNYSSELNVNALLLGDSALYLCASSLGGPFYNEQFFGPGTRLTVL.

The DNA of the CDR3 is TGTGCCAGCAGCTTTTTAGGACAGGGGGCCGGGGAGCTGTTTTTT. This translates into CASSFLGQGAGELFF. This chain links TRBV7-8 with TRBJ2-2; 10 bases line up with TRBD1. The CDR3 loop spans 15 amino acids. The trim removed 3 bases at V and 6 bases at J, leaving 4 bases unmatched. In germline, CDR1 is SGHVS, CDR2 FQNEAQ. Full variable domain (rest looked up from reference TRBV7-8 and TRBJ2-2): GAGVSQSPRYKVAKRGQDVALRCDPISGHVSLFWYQQALGQGPEFLTYFQNEAQLDKSGLPSDRFFAERPEGSVSTLKIQRTQQEDSAVYLCASSFLGQGAGELFFGEGSRLTVL.

The chain is built from TRBV27 and TRBJ2-3; weak D call: TRBD2 (6 bases). The CDR3 is 17 residues long. V gave up 4 bases and J gave up 1 base, with 18 bases separating them. Germline V CDR1 and CDR2: MNHEY, SMNVEV (reference sequence). The CDR3 is CASSSPAGPARTDTQYF. Here the CDR3 DNA reads TGTGCCAGCAGTTCACCTGCGGGGCCCGCTCGCACAGATACGCAGTATTTT.

The chain has TRBV5-6 and TRBJ2-1; D remains unclear. CDR1 SGHDT and CDR2 YYEEEE come from the germline V gene. Trimming took off 0 bases at V and 0 bases at J, with 10 bases between the two ends. The CDR3 consists of 16 residues. The CDR3 region is CASSLGTPGSYNEQFF. The DNA for the CDR3 is TGTGCCAGCAGCTTGGGTACGCCAGGCTCCTACAATGAGCAGTTCTTC.

V and J are TRBV28 and TRBJ2-5; D perhaps matches TRBD2 (6 bases). The V end was cut by 0 bases, the J end by 4 bases, with 12 bases between. Germline CDR1 is MDHEN and CDR2 is SYDVKM. The CDR3 has 15 residues. CDR3: CASSLWGGAGETQYF. CDR3 DNA sequence: TGTGCCAGCAGTTTATGGGGCGGGGCGGGAGAGACCCAGTACTTC.

The gene calls are TRBV7-6 and TRBJ1-5; the match to TRBD1 covers 9 bases. Germline CDR1 SGHVS, CDR2 FNYEAQ. Unmatched junction bases numbered 5, after V lost 8 bases and J lost 6 bases. CDR3 length equals 13 residues. The CDR3 DNA reads as TGTGCCAGCTCCCCACAGGGGGCTCAGCCCCAGCATTTT. This gives the protein CASSPQGAQPQHF. The whole variable domain, filled in from reference TRBV7-6 and TRBJ1-5, reads GAGVSQSPRYKVTKRGQDVALRCDPISGHVSLYWYRQALGQGPEFLTYFNYEAQQDKSGLPNDRFSAERPEGSISTLTIQRTEQRDSAMYRCASSPQGAQPQHFGDGTRLSIL.

J is TRBJ1-1 and V is TRBV6-5, with D possibly TRBD1 on 6 matching bases. CDR1 is MNHEY, CDR2 SVGAGI, per germline. The V and J ends lost 4 bases and 0 bases respectively, with 9 bases between them. The CDR3 runs to 14 residues. The CDR3 region has the DNA TGTGCCAGCAGTTTCAACAGGGTGAACACTGAAGCTTTCTTT. Translating gives CASSFNRVNTEAFF.

Notes on this clone: Other nucleotide sequences from this sample produce the same CDR3. The chain carries TRBV4-1 and TRBJ1-2; 7 bases match TRBD1. Trimming cost V 9 bases and J 5 bases; bases outside gene matches: 15. The length of the CDR3 is 15 residues. Germline V lookup: CDR1 MGHRA, CDR2 YSYEKL. The chain's CDR3 is CASRRAGGPTYGYTF. The CDR3 DNA is TGCGCCAGTCGCCGAGCAGGGGGTCCGACTTATGGCTACACCTTC.

This rearrangement joins TRBV13 to TRBJ2-5; 9 bases are shared with TRBD2. The germline V gene has CDR1 PRHDT and CDR2 FYEKMQ (reference sequence). V lost 3 bases to trimming and J lost 7 bases; unmatched junction nucleotides: 15. The CDR3 has 17 residues. The CDR3 nucleotides read TGTGCCAGCAGCTTCCACCTCAGCGGGAGGCCCGATAGGACCCAGTACTTC. Protein sequence: CASSFHLSGRPDRTQYF.

Regarding this clone: This sample includes further DNA sequences coding for the same CDR3. V is TRBV28 and J is TRBJ2-7; 7 bases match TRBD2. Trimming at V came to 3 bases and at J to 0 bases, leaving 2 bases not matched to a gene. CDR1 and CDR2 (germline): MDHEN, SYDVKM. CDR3 length: 14 residues. CDR3 sequence reads: CASSFRGSSYEQYF. CDR3 nucleotide sequence: TGTGCCAGCAGTTTCCGCGGGAGCTCCTACGAGCAGTACTTC. Full variable domain (remainder filled in from reference TRBV28 and TRBJ2-7): DVKVTQSSRYLVKRTGEKVFLECVQDMDHENMFWYRQDPGLGLRLIYFSYDVKMKEKGDIPEGYSVSREKKERFSLILESASTNQTSMYLCASSFRGSSYEQYFGPGTRLTVT.